The 26 T cell receptor beta chains listed next were all sequenced from one sample in a study of CD8 T cells in Susac syndrome. When the RNA was reverse transcribed, random hexamers were used with an input of roughly 0.45 to 1 ug. TCRdb re-called the immunoSEQ multiplex PCR reads with MiXCR, one entry per CDR3 protein. The table shows fewer than 80,000 distinct CDR3 sequences, with approximately 96% occurring only once. Source material: CD8+ T cells from PBMCs. These receptors all stem from a human donor with multiple sclerosis.

This chain links TRBV5-4 with TRBJ1-1; D is unclear. The CDR3 has 14 amino acids. Trimming removed 1 base from V and 3 bases from J, with 10 bases in between. The germline gives CDR1 SGHNT, CDR2 YYREEE (reference sequence). The CDR3 sequence is CASSLTAGDTEAFF. The CDR3 DNA follows: TGTGCCAGCAGCTTGACAGCGGGAGACACTGAAGCTTTCTTT.

CDR3 sequence: CATSDFQGSEQFF. CDR3 bases: TGTGCCACCAGTGATTTCCAGGGCTCCGAGCAGTTCTTC. V and J are TRBV24-1 and TRBJ2-1; D perhaps matches TRBD1 (5 bases). Trimming took 1 base from V and 10 from J, leaving 10 bases between them. Germline V gives CDR1 KGHDR, CDR2 SFDVKD. CDR3 length: 13 amino acids.

This chain connects TRBV20-1 to TRBJ2-5; 7 positions match TRBD2. The length of the CDR3 is 12 residues. V shed 4 bases and J 7 bases; nucleotides not matched to a gene: 6. The germline V gene has CDR1 DFQATT and CDR2 SNEGSKA (reference sequence). In DNA form, the CDR3 reads TGCAGTGCTACTCCCGGGGGGTGGACCCAGTACTTC. It translates to CSATPGGWTQYF.

The chain joins TRBV19 to TRBJ2-7, with D perhaps matching TRBD1 (5 bases). The CDR3 length is 13 residues. Germline loops: CDR1 LNHDA, CDR2 SQIVND (reference sequence). Between the trimmed V and J ends, which lost 6 bases and 6 bases, there was a span of 15 bases. The CDR3 region has the DNA TGTGCCAGTAGCCCCGGCCAGGGTGCCGAGCAGTACTTC. Its translation is CASSPGQGAEQYF.

This chain joins TRBV27 and TRBJ2-3, with D unclear. The germline V gene encodes CDR1 MNHEY and CDR2 SMNVEV (reference sequence). The CDR3 contains 14 residues. V dropped 3 bases and J dropped 5 bases, with 12 bases sitting between them. The CDR3, as DNA: TGTGCCAGCAGTTTTTCTACGACCCAAGATACGCAGTATTTT. Translating gives CASSFSTTQDTQYF.

The chain has TRBV6-5 and TRBJ2-7, with D tentatively TRBD2 (6 bases). Trimming cost V 2 bases and J 2 bases, with 7 bases left between them. The CDR3 sequence is 13 residues long. Germline-derived CDR1 and CDR2 are MNHEY and SVGAGI. In nucleotides, the CDR3 is TGTGCCAGCAGTTACGGCGGGACCTACGAGCAGTACTTC. Translation gives CASSYGGTYEQYF.

This chain links TRBV28 with TRBJ2-7; no clear D. Trimming stripped 3 bases from V and 5 bases from J, with 2 bases between. The CDR3 extends over 10 amino acids. Germline CDR1 and CDR2: MDHEN and SYDVKM. The CDR3 reads CASSLNEQYF. The CDR3 DNA follows: TGTGCCAGCAGTTTGAACGAGCAGTACTTC.

The chain is built from TRBV7-8 and TRBJ1-5; D gene ambiguous. Germline loops: CDR1 SGHVS, CDR2 FQNEAQ. V lost 5 bases to trimming and J lost 2 bases, with 10 bases between them. The CDR3 spans 14 residues. The chain's CDR3 is CASSPGVGNQPQHF. CDR3 DNA: TGTGCCAGCAGCCCGGGTGTCGGCAATCAGCCCCAGCATTTT.

V usage is TRBV13 and J usage is TRBJ1-1; D is possibly TRBD1 (5 bases). The V and J ends lost 4 bases and 0 bases respectively, with 21 bases between them. CDR1 is PRHDT, CDR2 FYEKMQ, per germline (reference sequence). The CDR3 is 18 residues long. The CDR3 bases are TGTGCCAGCAGCTCCGCTGAACATTGGGGCAGCATGAACACTGAAGCTTTCTTT. It yields the protein CASSSAEHWGSMNTEAFF.

The chain couples TRBV2 to TRBJ1-2, with 7 bases that match TRBD1. The CDR3 has 13 amino acids. Germline V gives CDR1 SNHLY, CDR2 FYNNEI. The J segment lost 6 bases and the V segment lost 4 bases, leaving 5 bases of the junction unmatched. The CDR3 loop is CASSAGTEDGYTF. The CDR3, as DNA: TGTGCCAGCAGTGCAGGGACAGAAGATGGCTACACCTTC.

V and J are TRBV5-1 and TRBJ2-2; D not certain. CDR3 size: 12 residues. V was clipped by 5 bases and J by 2 bases, with 4 bases between them. CDR1 is SGHRS, CDR2 YFSETQ, per germline. CDR3 nucleotide sequence: TGCGCCAGCAGGACCAACACCGGGGAGCTGTTTTTT. This sequence encodes CASRTNTGELFF.

This clonotype was picked up one time. The chain couples TRBV6-1 to TRBJ1-1; D may be TRBD1 (6 bases). CDR1 and CDR2 from the germline V gene are MNHNS and SASEGT. Trimming stripped 1 base from V and 5 bases from J, with 11 bases between. The length of the CDR3 is 14 residues. CDR3 loop: CASSEGQEGTEAFF. The CDR3 DNA reads as TGTGCCAGCAGTGAAGGACAGGAGGGAACTGAAGCTTTCTTT.

The J gene is TRBJ2-7, the V gene TRBV15; 7 nucleotides align to TRBD1. The CDR3 spans 14 residues. V lost 5 bases, J lost 3 bases, and 7 bases stayed unmatched. Germline loops: CDR1 LNHNV, CDR2 YYDKDF (reference sequence). CDR3 nucleotides: TGTGCCACCAGCCGAGGTCGGGACAGCTACGAGCAGTACTTC. This sequence encodes CATSRGRDSYEQYF.

This chain links TRBV25-1 with TRBJ1-5, with 8 bases that match TRBD1. Germline CDR1 and CDR2: MGHDK and SYGVNS. Trimming cost V 1 base and J 1 base; bases outside gene matches: 6. The CDR3 consists of 17 residues. The CDR3: CASSESTGVGSNQPQHF. The CDR3 region has the DNA TGTGCCAGCAGTGAATCGACAGGGGTGGGAAGCAATCAGCCCCAGCATTTT.

This clonotype appeared once. Germline and junction disagree at one end, which may indicate a read error. The chain joins TRBV2 to TRBJ1-6; D unclear. This CDR3 has 16 amino acids. Germline CDR1 reads SNHLY; CDR2 reads FYNNEI. For the CDR3, the DNA is TGTGCCGGCAGGAAATCCGGACCGGCGCATAATTCACCCCTCCACTTT. It codes for CAGRKSGPAHNSPLHF.

The genes are TRBV20-1 and TRBJ2-1, with 8 bases that match TRBD2. The CDR3 runs 13 residues. Trimming cost V 5 bases and J 4 bases; bases outside gene matches: 4. The V gene's germline CDR1 is DFQATT and CDR2 SNEGSKA (reference sequence). This CDR3 reads CSASGGDYNEQFF. CDR3 nucleotides: TGCAGTGCTTCCGGGGGGGATTACAATGAGCAGTTCTTC.

The chain has TRBV2 and TRBJ2-7; 11 nucleotides agree with TRBD2. CDR3 length equals 13 residues. Germline-derived CDR1 and CDR2 are SNHLY and FYNNEI. The DNA of the CDR3 is TGTGCGGACCTCGGCCTAGCGGGGGGAGACCAGTACTTC. It yields the protein CADLGLAGGDQYF.

The sample holds one count of this clonotype. This chain uses TRBV9 with TRBJ1-2; D gene unclear. Trimming took 6 bases from V and 3 from J, leaving 9 bases between them. Per germline, CDR1 SGDLS and CDR2 YYNGEE. The CDR3 consists of 12 residues. The DNA for the CDR3 is TGTGCCAGCAATACAGACCACTATGGCTACACCTTC. Translating gives CASNTDHYGYTF.

The chain employs TRBV27 and TRBJ2-1; no firm D call. The germline V and J ends were trimmed by 5 bases and 10 bases, with 15 bases remaining between them. Germline V gene sequence: CDR1 MNHEY, CDR2 SMNVEV (reference sequence). The CDR3 length is 13 residues. CDR3 DNA: TGTGCCAGCAGTCTGTTATACATGGGGGAGCAGTTCTTC. Amino acid sequence: CASSLLYMGEQFF.

V and J are TRBV20-1 and TRBJ2-2; TRBD2 might be the D (6 bases). Trimming took off 5 bases at V and 3 bases at J, with 10 bases between the two ends. Germline CDR1 reads DFQATT; CDR2 reads SNEGSKA (reference sequence). This CDR3 spans 13 amino acids. The chain's CDR3 is CSAGGTHTGELFF. CDR3 nucleotides: TGCAGTGCTGGGGGGACCCACACCGGGGAGCTGTTTTTT.

The CDR3 loop is CASSYTAASYEQYF. In nucleotides, the CDR3 is TGTGCCAGCAGTTACACCGCCGCGTCCTACGAGCAGTACTTC. The V and J genes are TRBV6-6 and TRBJ2-7; D uncertain. CDR1 MNHNY and CDR2 SVGAGI come from the germline V gene (reference sequence). The ends were cut back, 2 bases at V and 1 base at J, with 9 bases in the middle. CDR3 length: 14 amino acids.

The chain recombines TRBV19 with TRBJ2-7, with D perhaps matching TRBD2 (5 bases). The CDR3 is made up of 14 amino acids. The ends were cut back, 6 bases at V and 0 bases at J, with 12 bases in the middle. From germline, CDR1 is LNHDA and CDR2 SQIVND (reference sequence). CDR3 nucleotides: TGTGCCAGTAGACGACAAGGGAGCTCCTACGAGCAGTACTTC. It is translated as CASRRQGSSYEQYF.

The chain combines TRBV20-1 with TRBJ2-1, with 11 bases matching TRBD2. The V segment lost 0 bases and the J segment 1 base; nucleotides outside the gene matches: 8. Germline assignment: CDR1 DFQATT and CDR2 SNEGSKA (reference sequence). The CDR3 is 18 residues long. The CDR3 loop reads CSARDPWGLAASYNEQFF. The CDR3 bases are TGCAGTGCTAGAGATCCCTGGGGACTAGCGGCTTCCTACAATGAGCAGTTCTTC.

The V gene is TRBV2, the J gene TRBJ2-6; D remains unclear. The CDR3 contains 16 residues. V lost 0 bases and J 0 bases, leaving 6 bases between the germline ends. CDR1 SNHLY and CDR2 FYNNEI come from the germline V gene. The chain's CDR3 is CASSEARVSGANVLTF. CDR3 in DNA: TGTGCCAGCAGTGAAGCTCGGGTCTCTGGGGCCAACGTCCTGACTTTC.

Only one count was recorded for this clonotype. The chain uses TRBV7-6 and TRBJ1-1; D is undetermined. The CDR3 sequence is 13 residues long. Germline V gene data show CDR1 as SGHVS and CDR2 as FNYEAQ. Trimming cost V 3 bases and J 8 bases, with 13 bases left between them. This CDR3 is CASSFSSAQEAFF. CDR3 nucleotides: TGTGCCAGCAGCTTCAGTTCCGCCCAAGAAGCTTTCTTT.

The chain uses TRBV9 and TRBJ2-2; D remains ambiguous. The CDR3 spans 14 residues. V was shortened by 2 bases and J by 1 base, with 6 bases between the two germline ends. Germline CDR1 reads SGDLS; CDR2 reads YYNGEE. This chain's CDR3 is CASSVFENTGELFF. The DNA for the CDR3 is TGTGCCAGCAGCGTCTTCGAGAACACCGGGGAGCTGTTTTTT.